One TCR beta chain is described in this entry. Its antigen is unidentified. The listed genes are named as in mouse. The CDR3 end falls 1 residue outside the read, so it is completed with the germline J gene. The data were taken from a study of tissue T cells after allogeneic stem cell transplantation. Germline CDR1 MSHET, CDR2 SYDVDS. After removal of 3 bases from V and 1 base from J, the junction contained 2 bases not matched to a gene. The length of the CDR3 is 15 residues. Data came from immunoSEQ multiplex PCR; TCRdb stores just in-frame clones and leaves some out. The data show approximately 22,000 clones, roughly two thirds seen once. Findings and caveats of the study: Within patients, tissue anatomy strongly shaped TCR repertoire composition. The patient cohort was small and clinically heterogeneous, with limited sampling depth. Shared clones across patients were few; motif clustering revealed tissue-specific shared signatures. In patients and mice, blood and spleen missed much of tissue repertoire.

The chain joins TRBV29 to TRBJ2-2, with TRBD1 matching 7 bases. The TCR originated in a female BALB/c mouse in good health. This mouse strain has H2-d as its MHC haplotype. Sequences were obtained from spleen. CDR3 sequence: CASSLRDRNTGQLYF. The DNA read from the CDR3 is TGTGCTAGCAGTTTGCGGGACAGAAACACCGGGCAGCTCTAC.